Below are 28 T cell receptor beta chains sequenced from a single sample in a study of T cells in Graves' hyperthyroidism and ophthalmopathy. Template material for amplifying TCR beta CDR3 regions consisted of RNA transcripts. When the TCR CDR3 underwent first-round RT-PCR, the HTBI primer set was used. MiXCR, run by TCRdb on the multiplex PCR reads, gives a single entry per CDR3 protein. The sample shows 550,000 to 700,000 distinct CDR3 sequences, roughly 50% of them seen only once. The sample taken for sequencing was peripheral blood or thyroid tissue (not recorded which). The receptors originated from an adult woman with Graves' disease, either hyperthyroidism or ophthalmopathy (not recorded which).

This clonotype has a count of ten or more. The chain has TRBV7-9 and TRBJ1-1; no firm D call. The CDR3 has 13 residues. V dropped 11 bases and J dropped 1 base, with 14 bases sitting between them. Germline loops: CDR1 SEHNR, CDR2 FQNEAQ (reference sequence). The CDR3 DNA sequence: TGTGCCGCTAGCAAGGGAAAGAACACTGAAGCTTTCTTT. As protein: CAASKGKNTEAFF.

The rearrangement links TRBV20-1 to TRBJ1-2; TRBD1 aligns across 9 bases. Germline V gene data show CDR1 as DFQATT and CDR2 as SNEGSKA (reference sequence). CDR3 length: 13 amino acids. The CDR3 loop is CRAWDRANYGYTF. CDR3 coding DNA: TGCAGGGCCTGGGACAGGGCTAACTATGGCTACACCTTC.

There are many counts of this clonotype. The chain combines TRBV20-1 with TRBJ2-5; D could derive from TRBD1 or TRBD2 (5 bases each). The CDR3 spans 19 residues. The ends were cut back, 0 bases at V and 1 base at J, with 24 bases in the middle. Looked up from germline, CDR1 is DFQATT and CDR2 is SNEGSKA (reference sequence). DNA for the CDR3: TGCAGTGCTAGAGATCCTATCGAAGCGACTGGGGGTCCCCAAGAGACCCAGTACTTC. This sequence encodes CSARDPIEATGGPQETQYF.

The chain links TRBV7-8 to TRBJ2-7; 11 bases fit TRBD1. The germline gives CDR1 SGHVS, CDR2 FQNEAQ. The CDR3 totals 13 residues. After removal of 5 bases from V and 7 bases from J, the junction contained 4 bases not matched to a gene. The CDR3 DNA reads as TGTGCCAGCAGCCGGGACAGGGGGGGAGAGCAGTACTTC. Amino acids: CASSRDRGGEQYF.

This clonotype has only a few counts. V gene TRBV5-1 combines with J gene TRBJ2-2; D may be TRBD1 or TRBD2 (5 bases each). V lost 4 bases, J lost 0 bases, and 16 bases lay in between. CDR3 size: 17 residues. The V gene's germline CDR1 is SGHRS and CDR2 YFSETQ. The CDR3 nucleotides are TGCGCCAGCAGCATTCTGGTGAGGGACGCGAACACCGGGGAGCTGTTTTTT. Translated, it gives CASSILVRDANTGELFF.

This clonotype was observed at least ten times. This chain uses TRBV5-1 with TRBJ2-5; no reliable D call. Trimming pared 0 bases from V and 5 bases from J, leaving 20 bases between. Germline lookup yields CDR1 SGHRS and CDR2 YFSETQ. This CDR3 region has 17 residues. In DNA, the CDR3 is TGCGCCAGCAGCTTGGTGGGGTACCCACCCGCCGGGGAGACCCAGTACTTC. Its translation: CASSLVGYPPAGETQYF.

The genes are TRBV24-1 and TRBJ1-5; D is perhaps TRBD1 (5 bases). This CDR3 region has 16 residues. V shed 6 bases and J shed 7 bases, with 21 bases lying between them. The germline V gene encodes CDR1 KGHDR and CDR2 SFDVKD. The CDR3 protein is CATSNSRDELGQPQHF. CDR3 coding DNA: TGTGCCACCAGTAATAGCCGGGACGAACTCGGGCAGCCCCAGCATTTT.

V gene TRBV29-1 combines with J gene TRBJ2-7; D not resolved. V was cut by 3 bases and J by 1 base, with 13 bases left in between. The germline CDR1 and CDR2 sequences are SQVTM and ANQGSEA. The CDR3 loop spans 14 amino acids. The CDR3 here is CSVDGQPGSYEQYF. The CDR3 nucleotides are TGCAGCGTTGACGGGCAGCCCGGGTCCTACGAGCAGTACTTC.

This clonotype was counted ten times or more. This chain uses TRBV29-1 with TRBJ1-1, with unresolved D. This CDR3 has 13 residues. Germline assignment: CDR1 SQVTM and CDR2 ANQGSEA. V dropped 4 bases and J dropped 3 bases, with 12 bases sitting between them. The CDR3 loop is CSVARLTYTEAFF. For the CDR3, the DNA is TGCAGCGTTGCACGCCTCACGTACACTGAAGCTTTCTTT.

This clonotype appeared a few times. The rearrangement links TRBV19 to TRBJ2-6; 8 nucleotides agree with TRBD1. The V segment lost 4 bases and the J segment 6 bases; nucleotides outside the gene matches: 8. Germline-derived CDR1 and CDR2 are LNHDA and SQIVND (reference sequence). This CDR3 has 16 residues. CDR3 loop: CASSRQGLQEANVLTF. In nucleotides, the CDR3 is TGTGCCAGTAGTAGACAGGGGCTTCAGGAGGCCAACGTCCTGACTTTC.

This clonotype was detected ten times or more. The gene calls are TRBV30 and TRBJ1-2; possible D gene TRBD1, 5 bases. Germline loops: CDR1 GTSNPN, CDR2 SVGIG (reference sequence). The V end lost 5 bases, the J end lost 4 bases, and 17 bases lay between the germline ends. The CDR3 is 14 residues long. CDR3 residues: CAWSQVGLSYGYTF. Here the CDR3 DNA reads TGTGCCTGGTCGCAAGTGGGGCTGTCCTATGGCTACACCTTC.

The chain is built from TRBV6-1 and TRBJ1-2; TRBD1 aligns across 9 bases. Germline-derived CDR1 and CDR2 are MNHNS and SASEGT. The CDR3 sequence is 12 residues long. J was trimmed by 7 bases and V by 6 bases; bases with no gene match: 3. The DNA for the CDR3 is TGTGCCAGCAGATTGGACAGGGGTGGCTACACCTTC. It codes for CASRLDRGGYTF.

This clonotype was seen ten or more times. CDR3 DNA sequence: TGTGCCAGCAGCAAGACAACGAACACCGGGGAGCTGTTTTTT. It specifies CASSKTTNTGELFF. The genes are TRBV9 and TRBJ2-2; D ambiguous. The CDR3 loop spans 14 amino acids. V lost 4 bases to trimming and J lost 0 bases, with 7 bases between them. Germline V gene lookup returns CDR1 SGDLS and CDR2 YYNGEE.

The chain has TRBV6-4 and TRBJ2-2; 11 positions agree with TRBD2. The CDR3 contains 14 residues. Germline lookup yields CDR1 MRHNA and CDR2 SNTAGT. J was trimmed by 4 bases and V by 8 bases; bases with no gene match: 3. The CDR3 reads CASLLAGGTGELFF. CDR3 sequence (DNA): TGTGCCAGCCTCCTAGCGGGGGGCACCGGGGAGCTGTTTTTT.

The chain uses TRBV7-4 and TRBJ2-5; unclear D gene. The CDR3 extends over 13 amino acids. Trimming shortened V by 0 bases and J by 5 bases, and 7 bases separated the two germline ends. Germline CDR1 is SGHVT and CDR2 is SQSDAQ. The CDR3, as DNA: TGTGCCAGCAGCTTAGCCACAGCGGAGACCCAGTACTTC. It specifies CASSLATAETQYF.

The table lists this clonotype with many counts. The CDR3 sequence is CASSSGTGANTEAFF. In nucleotides, the CDR3 is TGCGCCAGCAGCTCCGGGACAGGGGCGAACACTGAAGCTTTCTTT. The V and J genes are TRBV5-1 and TRBJ1-1; 10 nucleotides match TRBD1. Trimming removed 3 bases from V and 1 base from J; junction bases left unmatched: 3. CDR1 is SGHRS, CDR2 YFSETQ, per germline. The CDR3 is 15 amino acids.

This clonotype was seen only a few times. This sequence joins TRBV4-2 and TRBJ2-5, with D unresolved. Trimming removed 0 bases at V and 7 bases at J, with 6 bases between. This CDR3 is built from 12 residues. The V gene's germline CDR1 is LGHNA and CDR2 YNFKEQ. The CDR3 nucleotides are TGTGCCAGCAGCCAAGATCGAGGGACCCAGTACTTC. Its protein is CASSQDRGTQYF.

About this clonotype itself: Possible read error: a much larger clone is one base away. The CDR3 DNA reads as TGTGCCATCAGTGAAGTAGATCAAGAGACCCAGTACTTC. This codes for CAISEVDQETQYF. This sequence joins TRBV10-3 and TRBJ2-5; no firm D call. The V gene lost 3 bases and the J gene lost 2 bases, with 7 bases spanning the gap. Germline CDR1 ENHRY, CDR2 SYGVKD. The CDR3 length is 13 residues.

The CDR3 here is CASRTGRSGAYEQYF. As DNA, the CDR3 is TGCGCCAGCAGAACCGGGCGGAGCGGGGCCTACGAGCAGTACTTC. This rearrangement joins TRBV5-1 to TRBJ2-7; 7 nucleotides match TRBD2. The V segment lost 5 bases and the J segment 2 bases; nucleotides outside the gene matches: 10. CDR1 is SGHRS, CDR2 YFSETQ, per germline. There are 15 residues in the CDR3.

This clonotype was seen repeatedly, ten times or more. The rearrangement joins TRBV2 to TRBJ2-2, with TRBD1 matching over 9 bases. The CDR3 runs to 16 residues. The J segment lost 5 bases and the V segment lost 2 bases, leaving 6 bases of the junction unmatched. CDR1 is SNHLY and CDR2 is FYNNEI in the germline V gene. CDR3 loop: CASSETGTGPTGELFF. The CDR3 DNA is TGTGCCAGCAGTGAAACCGGGACAGGGCCGACCGGGGAGCTGTTTTTT.

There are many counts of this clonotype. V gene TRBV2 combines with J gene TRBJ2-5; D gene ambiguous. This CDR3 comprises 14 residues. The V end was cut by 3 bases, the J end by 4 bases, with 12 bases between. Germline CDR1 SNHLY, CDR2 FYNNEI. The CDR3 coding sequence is TGTGCCAGCAGTGATTGGGCGGAGAGAGAGACCCAGTACTTC. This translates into CASSDWAERETQYF.

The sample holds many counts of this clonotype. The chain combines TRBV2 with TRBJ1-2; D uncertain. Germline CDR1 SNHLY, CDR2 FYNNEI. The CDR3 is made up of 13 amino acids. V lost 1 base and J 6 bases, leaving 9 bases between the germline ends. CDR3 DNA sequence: TGTGCCAGCAGTGAAGGTCGGGCAGATGGCTACACCTTC. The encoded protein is CASSEGRADGYTF.

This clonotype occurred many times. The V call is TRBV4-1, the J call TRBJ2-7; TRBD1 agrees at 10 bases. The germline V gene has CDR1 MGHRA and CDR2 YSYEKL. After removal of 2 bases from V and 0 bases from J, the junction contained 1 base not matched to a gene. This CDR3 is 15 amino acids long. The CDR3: CASSQRDRGSYEQYF. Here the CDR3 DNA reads TGCGCCAGCAGCCAACGGGACAGGGGCTCCTACGAGCAGTACTTC.

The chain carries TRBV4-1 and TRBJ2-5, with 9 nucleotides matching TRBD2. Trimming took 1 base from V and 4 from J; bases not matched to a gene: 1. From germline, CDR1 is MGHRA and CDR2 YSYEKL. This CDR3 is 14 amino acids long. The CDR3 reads CASSQALAGETQYF. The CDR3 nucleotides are TGCGCCAGCAGCCAAGCACTAGCGGGAGAGACCCAGTACTTC.

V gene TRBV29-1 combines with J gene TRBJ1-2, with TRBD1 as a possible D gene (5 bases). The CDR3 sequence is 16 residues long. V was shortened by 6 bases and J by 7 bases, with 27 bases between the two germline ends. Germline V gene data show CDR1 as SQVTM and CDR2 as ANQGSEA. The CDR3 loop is CSVDTASSFARGGYTF. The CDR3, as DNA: TGCAGCGTCGATACTGCCAGCAGTTTTGCTAGGGGTGGCTACACCTTC.

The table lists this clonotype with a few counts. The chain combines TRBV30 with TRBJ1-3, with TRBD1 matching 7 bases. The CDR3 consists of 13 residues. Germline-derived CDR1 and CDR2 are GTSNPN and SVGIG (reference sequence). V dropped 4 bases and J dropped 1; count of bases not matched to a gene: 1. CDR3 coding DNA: TGTGCCTGGAACAGGGGTTCTGGAAACACCATATATTTT. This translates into CAWNRGSGNTIYF.

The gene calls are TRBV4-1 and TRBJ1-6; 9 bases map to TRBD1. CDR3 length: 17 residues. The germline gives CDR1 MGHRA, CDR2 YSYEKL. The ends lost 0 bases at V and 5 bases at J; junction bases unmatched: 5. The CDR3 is CASSQEGRDRDNSPLHF. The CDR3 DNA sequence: TGCGCCAGCAGCCAAGAAGGTCGGGACAGGGATAATTCACCCCTCCACTTT.

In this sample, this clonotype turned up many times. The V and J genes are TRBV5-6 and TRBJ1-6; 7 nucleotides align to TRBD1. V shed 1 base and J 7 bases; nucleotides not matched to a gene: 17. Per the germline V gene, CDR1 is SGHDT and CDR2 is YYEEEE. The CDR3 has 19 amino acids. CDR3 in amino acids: CASSLWVPGQEVVNSPLHF. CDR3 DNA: TGTGCCAGCAGCTTGTGGGTTCCTGGACAGGAGGTTGTAAATTCACCCCTCCACTTT.